This paragraph reports one TCR beta chain. These data are taken from a study of blood T cell repertoires in COVID-19. Study-level information: Italy, Spain and the United States were the sources of the convalescent and acute COVID-19 samples. Sample material is recorded as cDNA or gDNA derived from T cells, B-cell-depleted T cells, or PBMCs.

Study processing details: Reference gene primer amplification yielded estimated nucleated cell counts. This table comes from immunoSEQ multiplex PCR, and its TCRdb copy is limited to in-frame clones, with some not included. D and trimming come from the DNA, and the V and J calls and clone size come from that table. The table has around 78,000 clones, more than 60% seen once. Material: peripheral blood. This receptor was identified in a human donor in a cohort sampled during active COVID-19.

CDR3 amino acids: CASSPLRGAYEQYF. In DNA form, the CDR3 reads TGTGCCAGCTCACCTCTCCGGGGTGCCTACGAGCAGTACTTC. The gene calls are TRBV18 and TRBJ2-7, with TRBD2 as a possible D gene (5 bases). The V and J ends lost 3 bases and 2 bases respectively, with 11 bases between them. The germline CDR1 and CDR2 sequences are KGHSH and LQKENI. The CDR3 is 14 residues long.